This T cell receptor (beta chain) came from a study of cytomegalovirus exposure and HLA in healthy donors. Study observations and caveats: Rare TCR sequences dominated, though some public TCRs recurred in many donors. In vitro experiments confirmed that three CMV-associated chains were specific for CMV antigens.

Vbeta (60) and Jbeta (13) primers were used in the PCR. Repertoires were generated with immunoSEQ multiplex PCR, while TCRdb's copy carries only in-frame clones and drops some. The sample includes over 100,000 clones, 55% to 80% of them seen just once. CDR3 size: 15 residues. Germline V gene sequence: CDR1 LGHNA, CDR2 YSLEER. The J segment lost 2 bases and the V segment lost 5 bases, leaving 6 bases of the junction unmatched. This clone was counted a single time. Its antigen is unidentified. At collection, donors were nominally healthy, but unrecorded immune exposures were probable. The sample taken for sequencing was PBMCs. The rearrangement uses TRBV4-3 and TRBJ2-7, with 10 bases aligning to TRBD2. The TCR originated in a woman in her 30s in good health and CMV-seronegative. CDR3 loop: CASSVRTSGPYEQYF. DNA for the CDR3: TGCGCCAGCAGCGTGCGGACTAGCGGACCCTACGAGCAGTACTTC.